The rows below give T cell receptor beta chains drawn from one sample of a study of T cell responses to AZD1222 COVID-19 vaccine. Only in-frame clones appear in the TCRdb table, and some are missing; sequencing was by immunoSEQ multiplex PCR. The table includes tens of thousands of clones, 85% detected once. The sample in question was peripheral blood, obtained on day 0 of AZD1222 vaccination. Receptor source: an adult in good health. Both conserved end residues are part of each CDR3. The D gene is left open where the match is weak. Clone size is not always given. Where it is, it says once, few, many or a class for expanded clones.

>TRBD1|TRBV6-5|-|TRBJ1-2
TGTGCCAGCAGCGCCAGGGGGCTAGAACACTATGGCTACACCTTC
CASSARGLEHYGYTF
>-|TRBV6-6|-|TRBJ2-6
TGTGCCAGCAGCAACGGGGGGGCCAACGTCCTGACTTTC
CASSNGGANVLTF
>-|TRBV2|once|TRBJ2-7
TGTGCCAGCTTTCGGACAGCCTACGAGCAGTACTTC
CASFRTAYEQYF
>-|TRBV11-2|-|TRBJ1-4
TGTGCCAGCAGCCAAGGACATTCATTTGAAAAACTGTTTTTT
CASSQGHSFEKLFF
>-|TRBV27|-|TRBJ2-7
TGTGCCAGCAGTCCCCGATGGGATTCCTACGAGCAGTACTTC
CASSPRWDSYEQYF
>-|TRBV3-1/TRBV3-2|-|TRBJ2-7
TGTGCCAGCAGCCAGACTGCGAGCTCCTACGAGCAGTACTTC
CASSQTASSYEQYF
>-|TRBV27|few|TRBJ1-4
TGTGCCAGCAGTTCAACAGGGCTGGCTAATGAAAAACTGTTTTTT
CASSSTGLANEKLFF
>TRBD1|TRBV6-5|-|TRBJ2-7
TGTGCCAGCATCTCAATTGGACAGGGCTACGAGCAGTACTTC
CASISIGQGYEQYF
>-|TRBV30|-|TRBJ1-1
TGTGCCTGGAGTTTGAGGTTTGAAGCTTTCTTT
CAWSLRFEAFF
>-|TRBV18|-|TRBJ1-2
TGTGCCAGCTCACCCCGAGCAGGTGCCGGCTACACCTTC
CASSPRAGAGYTF
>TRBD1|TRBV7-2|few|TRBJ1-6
TGTGCCAGCAGCTTAGTTGGGGACAGCCCACCCCTCCACTTT
CASSLVGDSPPLHF
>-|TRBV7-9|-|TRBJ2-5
TGTGCCAGCAGCCCGACCGGACTTTCTGGAGAGACCCAGTACTTC
CASSPTGLSGETQYF
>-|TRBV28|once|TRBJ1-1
TGTGCCAGCAGTTTAGAGGGATGGGATGAAGCTTTCTTT
CASSLEGWDEAFF
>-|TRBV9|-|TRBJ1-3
TGTGCCAGCAGCGTAGGGGCAGGCTCAGGAAACACCATATATTTT
CASSVGAGSGNTIYF
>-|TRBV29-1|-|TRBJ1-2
TGCAGCGTTGTAGGGACCTCTAACTATGGCTACACCTTC
CSVVGTSNYGYTF
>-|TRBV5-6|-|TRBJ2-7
TGTGCCAGCAGCTCCTTAACAGAAGGGTTGTACTACGAGCAGTACTTC
CASSSLTEGLYYEQYF
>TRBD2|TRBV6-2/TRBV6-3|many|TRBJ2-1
TGTGCCAGCAGTTACTCTTTGACTAGCGGGAGGGCGTATGAGCAGTTCTTC
CASSYSLTSGRAYEQFF
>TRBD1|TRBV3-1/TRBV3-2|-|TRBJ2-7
TGTGCCAGCAGCCGGGGACAGGGGCCCTACGAGCAGTACTTC
CASSRGQGPYEQYF
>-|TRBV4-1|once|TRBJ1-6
TGCGCCAGCAGCCAAGGGTTGTGGCCCCTCCACTTT
CASSQGLWPLHF
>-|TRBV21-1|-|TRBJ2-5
TGTGCCAGCAGCAAAGAATCGGCCCCCGAGGGGGGAGAGACCCAGTACTTC
CASSKESAPEGGETQYF
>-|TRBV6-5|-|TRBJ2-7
TGTGCCAGCAGTTCCCCTCGGACGAGGCAGTACTTC
CASSSPRTRQYF
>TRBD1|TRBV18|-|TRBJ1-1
TGTGCCAGCTCATCGACAGGGGTGAACACTGAAGCTTTCTTT
CASSSTGVNTEAFF
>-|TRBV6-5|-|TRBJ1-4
TGTGCCAGCAGTACCGGGGGCTGGGAAAAACTGTTTTTT
CASSTGGWEKLFF
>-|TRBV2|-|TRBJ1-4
TGTGCCAGCAGTGGACAGGTGTCTAATGAAAAACTGTTTTTT
CASSGQVSNEKLFF
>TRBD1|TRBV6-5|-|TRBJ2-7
TGTGCCAGCAGTTACTCTTTCGGGACAGGGGGGTACGAGCAGTACTTC
CASSYSFGTGGYEQYF
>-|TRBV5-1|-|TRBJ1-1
TGCGCCAGCAGCTTCGGGGGGGACACTGAAGCTTTCTTT
CASSFGGDTEAFF
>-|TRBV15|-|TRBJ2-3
TGTGCCACGGTGGGGGGGGCGGAGAACACAGATACGCAGTATTTT
CATVGGAENTDTQYF
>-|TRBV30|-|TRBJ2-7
TGTGCCTGGAGTGTGGCCCGGCTAGGAGGAAACTACGAGCAGTACTTC
CAWSVARLGGNYEQYF
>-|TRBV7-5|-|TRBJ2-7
TGTGTCAGAAGCCGGGGACAGGGCGACGAGCAGTACTTC
CVRSRGQGDEQYF
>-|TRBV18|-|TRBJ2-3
TGTGCCAGCTCACCGGGACCTATTGGGACAGATACGCAGTATTTT
CASSPGPIGTDTQYF
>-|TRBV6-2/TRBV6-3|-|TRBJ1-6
TGTGCCAGCAGTTACTCGGGGGACACCAATTCACCCCTCCACTTT
CASSYSGDTNSPLHF
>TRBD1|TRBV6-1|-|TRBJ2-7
TGTGCCAGCAGTGAAAGGGGGCCCGAGCAGTACTTC
CASSERGPEQYF
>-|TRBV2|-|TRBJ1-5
TGTGCCAGCACCACCGGACAGTATCAGCCCCAGCATTTT
CASTTGQYQPQHF
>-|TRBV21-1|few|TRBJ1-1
TGTGCCAGCAGCAAATGCCCTCGGGCTTTCTTT
CASSKCPRAFF
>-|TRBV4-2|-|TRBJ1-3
TGTGCCAGCAGCCAAGGGGGTGTGGACAACACCATATATTTT
CASSQGGVDNTIYF
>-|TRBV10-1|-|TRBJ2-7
TGCGCCAGCAGTGAGCTCCGCACCCAAGGCGAGCAGTACTTC
CASSELRTQGEQYF
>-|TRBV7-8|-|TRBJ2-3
TGTGCCAGCAGCTTAGCCGGACAGACTGGGGTGCAGTATTTT
CASSLAGQTGVQYF
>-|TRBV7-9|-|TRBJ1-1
TGTGCCTCCTCTGGCACAGGGCGAGGGAACACTGAAGCTTTCTTT
CASSGTGRGNTEAFF
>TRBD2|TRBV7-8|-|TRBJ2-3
TGTGCCAGCAGCAAATGGAGCGGGGTTAGCACAGATACGCAGTATTTT
CASSKWSGVSTDTQYF
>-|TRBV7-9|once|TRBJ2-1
TGTGCCAGCAGCTTAGTGTTCAATGAGCAGTTCTTC
CASSLVFNEQFF
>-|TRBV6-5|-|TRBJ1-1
TGTGCCAGCAGTTACGGAATAGGTTCCTTAGCCACTGAAGCTTTCTTT
CASSYGIGSLATEAFF